One and the same sample provided the 13 T cell receptor beta chains below, sequenced in a study of human T cells and chemical hapten exposure. A single record per CDR3 protein comes from TCRdb applying MiXCR to the RACE reads. The data show roughly 50,000 distinct CDR3 sequences, with more than 7.5% seen just once and 9.6% held by the top ten. As to time point: pre-sensitization, week 0. Treatment defined: therapeutic diphenylcyclopropenone sensitization with weekly scalp DPC. The input for sequencing was whole blood, taken in connection with sensitization to the hapten diphenylcyclopropenone (DPC). These receptors all stem from a middle-aged man with alopecia areata. Some clones in this sample may be carry-over from other donors' samples.

This chain joins TRBV7-9 and TRBJ2-2; TRBD1 agrees at 7 bases. V trimming: 4 bases; J trimming: 6 bases; junction bases outside the gene matches: 8. Germline-derived CDR1 and CDR2 are SEHNR and FQNEAQ (reference sequence). This CDR3 comprises 15 residues. The CDR3 coding sequence is TGTGCCAGCAGCTACAGGGGAGATGTCTCCGGGGAGCTGTTTTTT. This translates into CASSYRGDVSGELFF.

The rearrangement uses TRBV11-3 and TRBJ2-1, with TRBD2 matching 8 bases. Germline loops: CDR1 SGHNT, CDR2 YENEEA. The J segment lost 2 bases and the V segment lost 5 bases, leaving 8 bases of the junction unmatched. The CDR3 is made up of 16 amino acids. The CDR3 is CASSPRGAGAYNEQFF. The CDR3 DNA sequence: TGTGCCAGCAGCCCTAGGGGAGCGGGGGCCTACAATGAGCAGTTCTTC.

This clonotype has a count of ten or more. The junction shows a germline mismatch at one end, possibly a read error. This chain joins TRBV9 and TRBJ2-3; TRBD2 matches at 11 bases. CDR3 length equals 16 residues. Per the germline V gene, CDR1 is SGDLS and CDR2 is YYNGEE. In nucleotides, the CDR3 is TGTGCCAGCAGCGATGGACTAGCGGGCGGGCAAGATACGCAGTTTTTT. Its protein is CASSDGLAGGQDTQFF. Filled out from reference TRBV9 and TRBJ2-3, the complete variable domain reads DSGVTQTPKHLITATGQRVTLRCSPRSGDLSVYWYQQSLDQGLQFLIQYYNGEERAKGNILERFSAQQFPDLHSELNLSSLELGDSALYFCASSDGLAGGQDTQFFGPGTRLTVL.

This clonotype was recorded many times. The gene calls are TRBV24-1 and TRBJ2-4; D unclear. In germline, CDR1 is KGHDR, CDR2 SFDVKD. V was cut by 4 bases and J by 8 bases, with 11 bases left in between. The CDR3 is 13 amino acids. CDR3 in DNA: TGTGCCACCAGTGACCCCCTTGCGGACATTCAGTACTTC. Encoded protein: CATSDPLADIQYF.

This clonotype was found a few times. The chain couples TRBV5-1 to TRBJ2-7, with 13 bases matching TRBD2. The CDR3 runs 14 residues. The J segment lost 3 bases and the V segment lost 3 bases, leaving 0 bases of the junction unmatched. CDR1 and CDR2 (germline): SGHRS, YFSETQ. As DNA, the CDR3 is TGCGCCAGCAGCTGGACTAGCGGGGGCTACGAGCAGTACTTC. This translates into CASSWTSGGYEQYF.

This clonotype was found a few times. One end of the junction is discordant with germline, which a read error may explain. This chain links TRBV12-3 or TRBV12-4 with TRBJ1-3; tentatively, D is TRBD1 (5 bases). The CDR3 is 16 amino acids. The CDR3 DNA is TGTGCCAGCAGTTTAGGGGGCGACCCCTCTGAAAACACCATATATTTT. Amino acid sequence: CASSLGGDPSENTIYF.

V gene TRBV5-1 combines with J gene TRBJ1-1, with 8 bases matching TRBD1. Trimming cost V 4 bases and J 11 bases; bases outside gene matches: 10. Germline values: CDR1 SGHRS, CDR2 YFSETQ. The CDR3 is made up of 13 amino acids. The CDR3, as DNA: TGCGCCAGCAGCCCAGGGGGCGAGGGGATGGCTTTCTTT. Translation gives CASSPGGEGMAFF.

This clonotype was seen only a few times. The chain couples TRBV4-2 to TRBJ2-1; D possibly uses TRBD1 or TRBD2 (6 bases each). The CDR3 consists of 15 residues. The germline V and J ends were trimmed by 4 bases and 5 bases, with 15 bases remaining between them. The germline V gene encodes CDR1 LGHNA and CDR2 YNFKEQ. In nucleotides, the CDR3 is TGTGCCAGCAGCCTGAACGGGGGCGGGGACAATGAGCAGTTCTTC. It encodes CASSLNGGGDNEQFF.

This clonotype showed up many times. The rearrangement uses TRBV12-3 or TRBV12-4 and TRBJ2-1; TRBD2 matches 12 bases. This CDR3 has 15 residues. Unmatched junction bases numbered 7, after V lost 6 bases and J lost 7 bases. In DNA form, the CDR3 reads TGTGCCAGCAGAGGACTAGCGGGGTCATGGAATGAGCAGTTCTTC. It specifies CASRGLAGSWNEQFF.

The chain has TRBV7-2 and TRBJ2-5; a possible D gene is TRBD1 (5 bases). The V end was cut by 4 bases, the J end by 2 bases, with 11 bases between. The CDR3 length is 14 residues. CDR1 is SGHTA, CDR2 FQGNSA, per germline. The CDR3 protein is CASSSWTTQETQYF. For the CDR3, the DNA is TGTGCCAGCAGCTCCTGGACAACACAAGAGACCCAGTACTTC.

This clonotype has ten or more counts. The chain is built from TRBV6-5 and TRBJ1-5, with TRBD1 as a possible D gene (6 bases). The CDR3 is 15 amino acids. V was shortened by 5 bases and J by 0 bases, with 11 bases between the two germline ends. Looked up from germline, CDR1 is MNHEY and CDR2 is SVGAGI. CDR3 DNA: TGTGCCAGCAGTCCACAGGGACATAGCAATCAGCCCCAGCATTTT. Protein sequence: CASSPQGHSNQPQHF.

This clonotype has a handful of counts. The chain joins TRBV28 to TRBJ2-1, with a tentative D call TRBD1 (9 bases). From germline, CDR1 is MDHEN and CDR2 SYDVKM. V dropped 6 bases and J dropped 0 bases, with 27 bases sitting between them. CDR3 length: 20 amino acids. In DNA, the CDR3 is TGTGCCAGCAGACCACCCACAGGGGGCGGCACTAGCGGCTCCTACAATGAGCAGTTCTTC. This codes for CASRPPTGGGTSGSYNEQFF.

This clonotype was found a few times. The chain joins TRBV19 to TRBJ2-5; TRBD2 aligns across 8 bases. Germline lookup yields CDR1 LNHDA and CDR2 SQIVND (reference sequence). This CDR3 has 14 residues. V gave up 6 bases and J gave up 1 base; unmatched junction bases: 4. CDR3 region: CASSTSGIQETQYF. The CDR3, as DNA: TGTGCCAGTAGCACTAGCGGAATCCAAGAGACCCAGTACTTC.